A single T cell receptor beta chain is shown here with its context. What this receptor recognizes is not known. Sequencing ends 3 residues short of the CDR3 end; the germline J gene provides the rest. Deep sequencing of the TCR beta chain was done using the immunoSEQ assay. The published analysis was carried out like this. Only productive TCR beta rearrangements went into calculating clonotype frequencies. TCRdb carries this immuneACCESS record with in-frame sequences only. Its versions omit some clonotypes, under half of them owing to an unresolved V gene in the studies checked, with the rest unexplained. The V and J calls and clone size were taken over from that table, and D and trimming were inferred from the DNA. Per the sample table, the count is 25,000 or so clones. 1.9% of the sample is taken by the ten largest. The treatment or condition label here, explained by the study, means: autologous CTL019 cells: CD19 CAR with 4-1BB and CD3 zeta domains. The CD19 CAR incorporated TCR zeta and 4-1BB costimulatory signaling domains. T cells for CTL019 manufacturing were collected from peripheral blood by means of leukapheresis. The DNeasy Blood and Tissue Kit was used to extract genomic DNA from pre-infusion T cells, peripheral blood, or sorted post-infusion T cells.

The germline V and J ends show losses of 4 bases and 4 bases respectively, and no gene match explains 8 bases of the junction. CDR1 and CDR2, per the germline V gene (reference sequence), are DFQATT and SNEGSKA. The CDR3 goes from the cysteine to the phenylalanine over 15 residues. The DNA shown is the part of the CDR3 that was read: 36 bases, in frame from base 1. This specimen comes from a study of TET2 disruption in CD19-targeted CAR T cells (dated by TCRdb to 2017 to 2018). As for the study more broadly: The number of samples was determined by the original clinical trial design and by which samples were available, and no additional inclusion criteria were applied. Results the study describes overall, beyond this receptor: The conclusions drawn about the patient's CAR T cells were based on extensive analysis of just one subject.

This material consisted of CD8- CAR+ T cells sorted from cultured blood T cells, taken for CD19 CAR T cell therapy. The cell subset or site label here, explained by the study, means: CD8-negative CAR-positive T cells from the infusion product. This clonotype was obtained from a man in his 70s with chronic lymphocytic leukemia. This receptor chain uses TRBV20-1 and TRBJ1-2; 11 central bases correspond to TRBD1. The part of the CDR3 DNA that was read is TGCAGTGCTATAAGGACAGGGGGCGATCTCTATGGC. Its coded protein is CSAIRTGGDLYG. The complete CDR3 sequence is CSAIRTGGDLYGYTF.